The 28 T cell receptor beta chains presented below share a single source sample, sequenced in a study of PD-L1 blockade in urothelial cancer. Sequencing used immunoSEQ multiplex PCR; TCRdb keeps in-frame clones, though not all of them. The profile shows about 88,000 clones, 90% of them singletons. The sequencing here drew on PBMCs, taken around atezolizumab (anti-PD-L1) treatment. These receptors were obtained from a man between 60 and 75 years old with urothelial cancer.

The genes are TRBV30 and TRBJ1-2; D unresolved. Germline V CDR1 and CDR2: GTSNPN, SVGIG (reference sequence). Trimming cost V 2 bases and J 8 bases, with 15 bases left between them. CDR3 length: 13 amino acids. The CDR3 region is CAWSPGNVRGYTF. Here the CDR3 DNA reads TGTGCCTGGAGTCCAGGAAATGTCAGGGGCTACACCTTC.

This chain joins TRBV20-1 and TRBJ2-1, with D unclear. Between the trimmed V and J ends, which lost 6 bases and 6 bases, there was a span of 6 bases. The CDR3 spans 10 residues. The germline gives CDR1 DFQATT, CDR2 SNEGSKA (reference sequence). The CDR3 DNA is TGCAGTGCGGTCAGCAATGAGCAGTTCTTC. Protein product: CSAVSNEQFF.

This chain uses TRBV5-4 with TRBJ2-7; 8 bases match TRBD1. Germline V gene sequence: CDR1 SGHNT, CDR2 YYREEE (reference sequence). V shed 4 bases and J 1 base; nucleotides not matched to a gene: 10. CDR3 length: 16 amino acids. This chain's CDR3 is CASSGEPGGKSYEQYF. The CDR3 DNA reads as TGTGCCAGCAGCGGCGAACCAGGGGGCAAGTCCTACGAGCAGTACTTC.

DNA for the CDR3: TGTGCCAGTAGTACGGCGGGACAGGGTCTTCTGGTTCCCCTCTACGAGCAGTACTTC. Translated, it gives CASSTAGQGLLVPLYEQYF. J is TRBJ2-7 and V is TRBV19, with TRBD1 matching 9 bases. J gave up 3 bases and V 4 bases, and 19 bases lay outside the gene matches. Per germline, CDR1 LNHDA and CDR2 SQIVND (reference sequence). The CDR3 covers 19 residues.

V usage is TRBV7-2 and J usage is TRBJ2-7, with a tentative D call TRBD1 (5 bases). V lost 3 bases and J lost 5, with 14 bases in between. The V gene's germline CDR1 is SGHTA and CDR2 FQGNSA. This CDR3 is 14 amino acids long. The CDR3: CASSFLPQGHEQYF. In DNA, the CDR3 is TGTGCCAGCAGCTTTTTACCCCAGGGCCACGAGCAGTACTTC.

This chain joins TRBV7-2 and TRBJ2-1, with 10 positions matching TRBD2. Unmatched junction bases numbered 4, after V lost 1 base and J lost 4 bases. Looked up from germline, CDR1 is SGHTA and CDR2 is FQGNSA. CDR3 size: 16 residues. This CDR3 is CASSLEGLAAYNEQFF. The CDR3 DNA is TGTGCCAGCAGCTTAGAAGGACTAGCGGCTTACAATGAGCAGTTCTTC.

J is TRBJ2-7 and V is TRBV5-4; 8 bases are shared with TRBD2. CDR1 and CDR2 from the germline V gene are SGHNT and YYREEE (reference sequence). With V trimmed by 4 bases and J by 2 bases, 8 bases remained unmatched. The CDR3 has 15 residues. CDR3 DNA: TGTGCCAGCAGCCTGCCGGGACTAGATGCCTACGAGCAGTACTTC. This sequence encodes CASSLPGLDAYEQYF.

The V call is TRBV19, the J call TRBJ2-3, with D perhaps matching TRBD2 (6 bases). This CDR3 spans 13 amino acids. Germline loops: CDR1 LNHDA, CDR2 SQIVND (reference sequence). Trimming cost V 6 bases and J 10 bases, with 17 bases left between them. The CDR3 protein is CASRTGVESAQYF. CDR3 DNA sequence: TGTGCCAGTAGGACGGGAGTAGAATCCGCGCAGTATTTT.

This rearrangement joins TRBV7-2 to TRBJ2-2; 8 positions agree with TRBD1. The CDR3 runs to 16 residues. Germline V gene sequence: CDR1 SGHTA, CDR2 FQGNSA. The trim removed 2 bases at V and 2 bases at J, leaving 4 bases unmatched. In DNA form, the CDR3 reads TGTGCCAGCAGCTTATCAGGGGGCGGTAACACCGGGGAGCTGTTTTTT. Translating gives CASSLSGGGNTGELFF. Drawing the rest from reference TRBV7-2 and TRBJ2-2, the complete variable domain is GAGVSQSPSNKVTEKGKDVELRCDPISGHTALYWYRQSLGQGLEFLIYFQGNSAPDKSGLPSDRFSAERTGGSVSTLTIQRTQQEDSAVYLCASSLSGGGNTGELFFGEGSRLTVL.

The V and J genes are TRBV27 and TRBJ1-2, with TRBD1 identical over 11 bases. The CDR3 is 14 residues long. Germline V gene sequence: CDR1 MNHEY, CDR2 SMNVEV (reference sequence). Trimming removed 5 bases from V and 6 bases from J; junction bases left unmatched: 5. As DNA, the CDR3 is TGTGCCAGCAGTGGACAGGGGGCCGTTGATGGCTACACCTTC. Translation: CASSGQGAVDGYTF.

This clone was recorded only once. The chain employs TRBV7-9 and TRBJ2-5; TRBD1 matches at 9 bases. Looked up from germline, CDR1 is SEHNR and CDR2 is FQNEAQ (reference sequence). V lost 5 bases to trimming and J lost 4 bases; unmatched junction nucleotides: 5. The CDR3 runs 14 residues. CDR3 sequence: CASSPGTGRETQYF. DNA of the CDR3: TGTGCCAGCAGCCCCGGGACAGGGAGAGAGACCCAGTACTTC.

The gene calls are TRBV5-4 and TRBJ2-3, with 10 bases matching TRBD2. The V gene end was trimmed by 2 bases and the J gene end by 2 bases; junction bases not matched to a gene: 8. From germline, CDR1 is SGHNT and CDR2 YYREEE (reference sequence). This CDR3 is 17 amino acids long. CDR3 DNA: TGTGCCAGCAGCTTCGCTAGCGGGAGTTGGGACACAGATACGCAGTATTTT. This gives the protein CASSFASGSWDTDTQYF.

This rearrangement joins TRBV30 to TRBJ1-1; D is undetermined. CDR1 and CDR2 from the germline V gene are GTSNPN and SVGIG (reference sequence). V was clipped by 4 bases and J by 7 bases, with 10 bases between them. CDR3 length equals 11 residues. The CDR3 DNA follows: TGTGCCTGGAACAGAGTCAGTGAAGCTTTCTTT. This sequence encodes CAWNRVSEAFF.

CDR3 loop: CASSYGGSYEQYF. The CDR3 bases are TGTGCCAGCAGTTACGGCGGCTCCTACGAGCAGTACTTC. The chain couples TRBV6-6 to TRBJ2-7; no reliable D call. Germline V gene sequence: CDR1 MNHNY, CDR2 SVGAGI (reference sequence). The ends were cut back, 2 bases at V and 0 bases at J, with 5 bases in the middle. The CDR3 extends over 13 amino acids.

The chain is built from TRBV30 and TRBJ2-6, with D possibly matching TRBD2 (6 bases). CDR1 is GTSNPN, CDR2 SVGIG, per germline (reference sequence). Deletions cut 5 bases from V and 2 bases from J, with 13 bases between. The CDR3 runs to 15 residues. CDR3 protein: CAWFAGGTGANVLTF. DNA for the CDR3: TGTGCCTGGTTTGCCGGAGGGACTGGGGCCAACGTCCTGACTTTC.

CDR3 in DNA: TGTGCCAGCAGCCGACAGGGCTTGGGCTACAATGAGCAGTTCTTC. Translated: CASSRQGLGYNEQFF. V usage is TRBV11-2 and J usage is TRBJ2-1, with 7 positions matching TRBD1. The CDR3 covers 15 residues. Germline trimming cut 5 bases from V and 3 bases from J; bases unmatched to any gene: 7. The germline gives CDR1 SGHAT, CDR2 FQNNGV.

The chain joins TRBV12-5 to TRBJ1-2; 7 nucleotides align to TRBD1. J gave up 3 bases and V 6 bases, and 13 bases lay outside the gene matches. CDR3 length: 16 amino acids. CDR1 is LGHNT, CDR2 FRNRAP, per germline. The CDR3 spells CASGWVAGGSYYGYTF. CDR3 in DNA: TGTGCTAGTGGCTGGGTGGCAGGGGGATCTTACTATGGCTACACCTTC.

The chain joins TRBV4-3 to TRBJ2-3; tentatively, D is TRBD2 (5 bases). The germline V and J ends were trimmed by 1 base and 0 bases, with 11 bases remaining between them. Germline lookup yields CDR1 LGHNA and CDR2 YSLEER. This CDR3 has 16 amino acids. Written as DNA, the CDR3 is TGCGCCAGCAGCCAAGCGGCGGGTGCGAGCACAGATACGCAGTATTTT. Protein: CASSQAAGASTDTQYF.

Here the CDR3 reads CASKRGESTDTQYF. As DNA, the CDR3 is TGTGCCAGCAAGCGGGGGGAGAGCACAGATACGCAGTATTTT. The V gene is TRBV6-1, the J gene TRBJ2-3, with TRBD2 matching over 9 bases. Germline V lookup: CDR1 MNHNS, CDR2 SASEGT. J gave up 0 bases and V 7 bases, and 2 bases lay outside the gene matches. The CDR3 runs 14 residues.

This sequence joins TRBV5-1 and TRBJ1-4, with 10 bases fitting TRBD1. The junction had 11 bases not matched to a gene; V was cut back by 5 bases and J by 4 bases. CDR1 is SGHRS and CDR2 is YFSETQ in the germline V gene. This CDR3 is built from 17 residues. The chain's CDR3 is CASRQGQGPPFNEKLFF. The CDR3 bases are TGCGCCAGCAGACAGGGACAGGGGCCGCCGTTTAATGAAAAACTGTTTTTT.

The V gene is TRBV7-2, the J gene TRBJ2-2; 9 positions match TRBD2. J gave up 1 base and V 4 bases, and 4 bases lay outside the gene matches. CDR1 is SGHTA and CDR2 is FQGNSA in the germline V gene. The CDR3 has 16 residues. CDR3 region: CASSSSGALNTGELFF. CDR3 bases: TGTGCCAGCAGCTCTAGCGGGGCCCTGAACACCGGGGAGCTGTTTTTT.

This chain connects TRBV5-4 to TRBJ2-3, with TRBD2 matching 8 bases. The germline gives CDR1 SGHNT, CDR2 YYREEE (reference sequence). The CDR3 extends over 15 amino acids. V was clipped by 5 bases and J by 2 bases; unmatched bases: 7. DNA for the CDR3: TGTGCCAGCAGTCGCGGGGGGACCCTCACAGATACGCAGTATTTT. Its protein product is CASSRGGTLTDTQYF.

V gene TRBV4-2 combines with J gene TRBJ1-2, with D possibly TRBD1 on 5 matching bases. V was clipped by 3 bases and J by 5 bases, with 19 bases between them. The CDR3 consists of 16 residues. Germline CDR1 and CDR2: LGHNA and YNFKEQ. CDR3 residues: CASSQSPRRGAYGYTF. The CDR3 nucleotides are TGTGCCAGCAGCCAGAGCCCGCGGAGGGGCGCTTATGGCTACACCTTC.

The chain has TRBV6-1 and TRBJ2-5; the match to TRBD2 covers 9 bases. Trimming cost V 3 bases and J 1 base; bases outside gene matches: 0. Per the germline V gene, CDR1 is MNHNS and CDR2 is SASEGT. The CDR3 loop spans 14 amino acids. The CDR3 reads CASSEGLAQETQYF. CDR3 DNA: TGTGCCAGCAGTGAGGGACTAGCCCAAGAGACCCAGTACTTC.

This clone has a single count. The chain couples TRBV13 to TRBJ2-3, with D perhaps TRBD2 (5 bases). The germline V gene has CDR1 PRHDT and CDR2 FYEKMQ (reference sequence). CDR3 length: 12 residues. V was shortened by 5 bases and J by 5 bases, with 8 bases between the two germline ends. The CDR3 spells CASSRGVDTQYF. DNA of the CDR3: TGTGCCAGCAGCCGGGGAGTAGATACGCAGTATTTT.

The chain combines TRBV2 with TRBJ2-2, with 11 bases identical to TRBD2. V lost 8 bases and J lost 5; bases outside the gene matches: 10. Germline V lookup: CDR1 SNHLY, CDR2 FYNNEI. The CDR3 length is 16 residues. CDR3 in amino acids: CASGASGGPVTGELFF. The CDR3 DNA reads TGTGCCAGCGGAGCTAGCGGGGGGCCGGTGACCGGGGAGCTGTTTTTT.

The chain carries TRBV5-1 and TRBJ1-4; 11 bases match TRBD1. The trim removed 1 base at V and 6 bases at J, leaving 5 bases unmatched. The CDR3 sequence is 16 residues long. Looked up from germline, CDR1 is SGHRS and CDR2 is YFSETQ. As DNA, the CDR3 is TGCGCCAGCAGCTTGACAGGGACAGGGGGTCATGAAAAACTGTTTTTT. As protein: CASSLTGTGGHEKLFF.

The chain combines TRBV11-2 with TRBJ2-1, with TRBD2 matching over 8 bases. CDR3 length equals 15 residues. Germline CDR1 and CDR2: SGHAT and FQNNGV. V shed 0 bases, J shed 9 bases, and the junction held 7 bases outside the gene matches. The CDR3 sequence is CASSLETSAGGEQFF. The CDR3 DNA is TGTGCCAGCAGCTTAGAGACTAGCGCGGGGGGTGAGCAGTTCTTC.